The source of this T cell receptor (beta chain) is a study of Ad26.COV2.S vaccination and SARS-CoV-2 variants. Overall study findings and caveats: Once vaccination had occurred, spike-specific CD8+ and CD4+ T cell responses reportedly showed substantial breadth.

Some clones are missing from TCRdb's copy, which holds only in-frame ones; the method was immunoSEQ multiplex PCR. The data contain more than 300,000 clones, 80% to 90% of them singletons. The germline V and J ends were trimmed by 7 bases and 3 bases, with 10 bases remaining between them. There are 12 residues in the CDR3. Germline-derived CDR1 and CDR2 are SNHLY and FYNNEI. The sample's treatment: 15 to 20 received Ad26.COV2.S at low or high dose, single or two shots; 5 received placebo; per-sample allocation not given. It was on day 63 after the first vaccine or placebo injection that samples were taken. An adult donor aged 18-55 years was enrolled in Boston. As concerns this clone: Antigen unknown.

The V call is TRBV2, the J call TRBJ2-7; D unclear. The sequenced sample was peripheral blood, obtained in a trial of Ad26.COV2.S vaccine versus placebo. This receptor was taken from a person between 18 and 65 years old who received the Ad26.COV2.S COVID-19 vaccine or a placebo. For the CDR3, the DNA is TGTGCCAGCAAGGGTTGGGACTACGAGCAGTACTTC. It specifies CASKGWDYEQYF.